This is a list of T cell receptor beta chains from one sample in a study of cytomegalovirus exposure and HLA in healthy donors. The protocol was immunoSEQ multiplex PCR, while the TCRdb copy is restricted to in-frame clones and leaves out a portion. This sample has around 110,000 clones, with about 74% found just once. The specimen sequenced was PBMCs. All receptors come from a woman in her thirties or forties in good health and CMV-seropositive. CDR3s include the opening cysteine and the closing phenylalanine or tryptophan. The D gene is left open where the match is weak. Some rows have no size entry. The others give once, few or many, or a class for an expanded clone.

V: TRBV6-5; size: NA; D: TRBD1; length: 13; J: TRBJ2-2; CDR3: CASSQGANGELFF; DNA: TGTGCCAGCAGTCAGGGGGCAAACGGGGAGCTGTTTTTT
V: TRBV29-1; size: NA; D: NA; length: 12; J: TRBJ1-2; CDR3: CSVEPSGYGYTF; DNA: TGCAGCGTTGAACCCAGTGGCTATGGCTACACCTTC
V: TRBV2; size: NA; D: NA; length: 15; J: TRBJ1-5; CDR3: CASRRGSQSNQPQHF; DNA: TGTGCCAGTAGGCGGGGGAGTCAAAGCAATCAGCCCCAGCATTTT
V: TRBV10-1; size: few; D: NA; length: 15; J: TRBJ2-6; CDR3: CASSEAYSGANVLTF; DNA: TGCGCCAGCAGTGAAGCCTACTCTGGGGCCAACGTCCTGACTTTC
V: TRBV10-3; size: NA; D: NA; length: 14; J: TRBJ2-7; CDR3: CAISELGGKYEQYF; DNA: TGTGCCATCAGTGAACTTGGGGGGAAGTACGAGCAGTACTTC
V: TRBV7-9; size: NA; D: NA; length: 16; J: TRBJ1-2; CDR3: CASSLSPNPSNYGYTF; DNA: TGTGCCAGCAGCTTATCTCCTAATCCATCTAACTATGGCTACACCTTC
V: TRBV6-1; size: NA; D: NA; length: 13; J: TRBJ2-3; CDR3: CASAGSVTDTQYF; DNA: TGTGCCAGCGCGGGCTCAGTAACAGATACGCAGTATTTT
V: TRBV6-6; size: NA; D: TRBD1; length: 16; J: TRBJ2-7; CDR3: CASSLTGGGDYYEQYF; DNA: TGTGCCAGCAGCCTGACAGGGGGCGGTGACTACTACGAGCAGTACTTC
V: TRBV5-1; size: NA; D: NA; length: 15; J: TRBJ2-7; CDR3: CASSLAFGGDYEQYF; DNA: TGCGCCAGCAGCTTGGCTTTCGGAGGAGACTACGAGCAGTACTTC
V: TRBV6-1; size: NA; D: NA; length: 13; J: TRBJ1-1; CDR3: CASSAEGQTEAFF; DNA: TGTGCCAGCAGTGCGGAGGGGCAGACTGAAGCTTTCTTT
V: TRBV5-1; size: NA; D: NA; length: 14; J: TRBJ1-6; CDR3: CASSFRVGDSPLHF; DNA: TGCGCCAGCAGCTTCAGGGTCGGCGATTCACCCCTCCACTTT
V: TRBV6-5; size: NA; D: TRBD1; length: 13; J: TRBJ1-1; CDR3: CASKSDRVEKAFF; DNA: TGTGCCAGCAAATCAGACAGGGTTGAAAAAGCTTTCTTT
V: TRBV11-2; size: once; D: NA; length: 15; J: TRBJ1-1; CDR3: CASSLDHRPSGEAFF; DNA: TGTGCCAGCAGCTTAGATCATCGACCGAGCGGTGAAGCTTTCTTT
V: TRBV9; size: NA; D: TRBD2; length: 20; J: TRBJ2-6; CDR3: CASSPRGVAGSHSGANVLTF; DNA: TGTGCCAGCAGCCCCAGAGGGGTAGCGGGGTCTCACTCTGGGGCCAACGTCCTGACTTTC